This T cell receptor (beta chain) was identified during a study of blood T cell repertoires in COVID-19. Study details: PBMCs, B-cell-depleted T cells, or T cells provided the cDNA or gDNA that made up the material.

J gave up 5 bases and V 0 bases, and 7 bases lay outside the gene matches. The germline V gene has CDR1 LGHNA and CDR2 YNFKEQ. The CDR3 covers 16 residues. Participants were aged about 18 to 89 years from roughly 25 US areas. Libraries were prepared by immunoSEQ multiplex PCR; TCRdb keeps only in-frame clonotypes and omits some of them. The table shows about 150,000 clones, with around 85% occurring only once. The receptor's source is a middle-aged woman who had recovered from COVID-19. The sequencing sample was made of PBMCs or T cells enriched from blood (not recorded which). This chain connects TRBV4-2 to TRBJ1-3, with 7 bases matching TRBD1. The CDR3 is CASSQDPETGRNTIYF. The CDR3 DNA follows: TGTGCCAGCAGCCAAGATCCCGAGACAGGGAGAAACACCATATATTTT.